This TCR beta chain came from a study of T cell repertoires in cytomegalovirus infection (dated by TCRdb to the late 2010s). Regarding the research as a whole: Donor HLA type was relevant to the analysis, because carriage of CMV infection together with the matching HLA type was indicated by public TCR beta signatures.

TCRdb names Illumina HiSeq 1500 as the instrument used. TCRdb's own reprocessing of the public reads used fastp at Q25 and MiXCR and kept productive beta chains. When rows share a CDR3 protein, they turn into one entry using the most common DNA and genes. The sample includes approximately 180,000 distinct CDR3 sequences, with roughly 19% observed a single time. The ten largest clones capture less than 3% of the sample. About this clonotype: What antigen it recognizes has not been identified. The record has no base qualities; no much larger clone is one base away.

What the research found in general, with its limitations: In both this cohort and an independent roughly 350-donor cohort, the cumulative frequency of public TCR beta family members distinguished carriers of CMV infection plus the relevant HLA type. The ex vivo response was dominated by HLA-C-restricted CMV-specific TCR beta clonotypes, which also provided the single most frequent clonotype in two of eight donors.

Trimming takes 4 bases from V and 0 bases from J, and the germline ends sit 13 bases apart. Measured from the cysteine to the phenylalanine, the CDR3 is 16 residues long. Of all the DNA, just the CDR3 is kept, 48 bases in frame from base 1. The germline V gene provides CDR1 SGHAT and CDR2 FQNNGV. Sequenced input: PBMCs. The sequence joins TRBV11-2 to TRBJ1-3, with the D gene too uncertain to name. The TCR sequence derives from a human donor in good health (CMV status not recorded). Some clones in this sample may be carry-over from other donors' samples. The sequence in DNA is TGTGCCAGCAGCTCTAGAGACGGTCGCTCTGGAAACACCATATATTTT. This gives the protein CASSSRDGRSGNTIYF.